A selection of T cell receptor beta chains follows, all from one sample in a study of cytomegalovirus exposure and HLA in healthy donors. The method was immunoSEQ multiplex PCR; TCRdb's version includes in-frame clones alone and lacks a portion of them. This repertoire shows some 150,000 clones, roughly four fifths found once; its top ten account for roughly 3.2%. Specimen: PBMCs. These receptors all stem from a man between 18 and 29 years old in good health and CMV-seropositive. The CDR3 runs from the conserved cysteine through the conserved F or W. D genes are given only for firm matches. Part of the rows lack a size; the others show once, few, many or a class for expanded clones.

j_call v_call d_call clone_size cdr3_aa cdr3_nt
TRBJ2-2 TRBV6-6 TRBD2 once CASSPWGGSNTGELFF TGTGCCAGCAGCCCGTGGGGGGGAAGCAACACCGGGGAGCTGTTTTTT
TRBJ1-1 TRBV6-5 . . CASSPGGGNTEAFF TGTGCCAGCAGTCCCGGGGGAGGGAACACTGAAGCTTTCTTT
TRBJ2-4 TRBV7-9 . . CATADGNKNIQYF TGTGCCACTGCCGACGGGAACAAAAACATTCAGTACTTC
TRBJ2-7 TRBV28 TRBD2 . CASSLGTSGSAEQYF TGTGCCAGCAGTCTAGGGACTAGCGGGAGTGCCGAGCAGTACTTC
TRBJ1-5 TRBV5-1 TRBD1 once CASSFEGAGNQPQHF TGCGCCAGCAGCTTCGAGGGGGCGGGCAATCAGCCCCAGCATTTT
TRBJ1-5 TRBV7-3 . . CASSFPRRRGGGHF TGTGCCAGCAGCTTCCCCCGTCGTCGAGGGGGTGGGCATTTT
TRBJ1-4 TRBV28 . . CASRLNEKLFF TGTGCCAGCAGGCTAAATGAAAAACTGTTTTTT
TRBJ2-7 TRBV21-1 . . CASSKGASGTSYEQYF TGTGCCAGCAGCAAAGGGGCTAGCGGGACCTCCTACGAGCAGTACTTC
TRBJ1-1 TRBV7-9 TRBD1 . CASSLGTGVGTEAFF TGTGCCAGCAGCTTAGGGACAGGGGTCGGCACTGAAGCTTTCTTT
TRBJ2-7 TRBV19 . . CASGSSYEQYF TGTGCCAGTGGGAGCTCCTACGAGCAGTACTTC
TRBJ1-1 TRBV29-1 TRBD1 . CSGHGQAVNTEAFF TGCAGCGGCCATGGACAGGCCGTGAACACTGAAGCTTTCTTT
TRBJ2-7 TRBV30 . . CAWSAYPAGGPYEQYF TGTGCCTGGAGTGCCTACCCCGCCGGAGGGCCCTACGAGCAGTACTTC
TRBJ2-2 TRBV19 TRBD2 . CASNERGTSGSVAGELFF TGTGCCAGTAATGAAAGGGGGACTAGCGGGAGTGTGGCCGGGGAGCTGTTTTTT
TRBJ1-2 TRBV30 . . CAWSLGAGGYTF TGTGCCTGGAGTCTGGGGGCTGGTGGCTACACCTTC
TRBJ1-4 TRBV28 . . CASKVVTRGKLFF TGTGCCAGCAAGGTTGTTACCCGAGGAAAACTGTTTTTT
TRBJ2-1 TRBV6-5 TRBD2 . CASRLLAGVEDEQFF TGTGCCAGCAGACTACTAGCGGGAGTAGAGGATGAGCAGTTCTTC
TRBJ1-1 TRBV28 . . CASSTMTGTEAFF TGTGCCAGCAGTACTATGACGGGCACTGAAGCTTTCTTT
TRBJ2-3 TRBV6-1 . . CASSEVAADTQYF TGTGCCAGCAGTGAAGTGGCAGCAGATACGCAGTATTTT
TRBJ1-2 TRBV28 TRBD1 once CASSRITGDYGYTF TGTGCCAGCAGTCGGATCACAGGGGACTATGGCTACACCTTC
TRBJ1-5 TRBV11-2 TRBD1 . CASSTLGQGVGQPQHF TGTGCCAGCAGCACGCTGGGACAGGGGGTTGGTCAGCCCCAGCATTTT
TRBJ1-2 TRBV6-5 . . CASGAPYYGYTF TGTGCCAGCGGGGCCCCCTACTATGGCTACACCTTC
TRBJ2-5 TRBV11-2 . . CASSLRAETQYF TGTGCCAGCAGCTTACGAGCAGAGACCCAGTACTTC